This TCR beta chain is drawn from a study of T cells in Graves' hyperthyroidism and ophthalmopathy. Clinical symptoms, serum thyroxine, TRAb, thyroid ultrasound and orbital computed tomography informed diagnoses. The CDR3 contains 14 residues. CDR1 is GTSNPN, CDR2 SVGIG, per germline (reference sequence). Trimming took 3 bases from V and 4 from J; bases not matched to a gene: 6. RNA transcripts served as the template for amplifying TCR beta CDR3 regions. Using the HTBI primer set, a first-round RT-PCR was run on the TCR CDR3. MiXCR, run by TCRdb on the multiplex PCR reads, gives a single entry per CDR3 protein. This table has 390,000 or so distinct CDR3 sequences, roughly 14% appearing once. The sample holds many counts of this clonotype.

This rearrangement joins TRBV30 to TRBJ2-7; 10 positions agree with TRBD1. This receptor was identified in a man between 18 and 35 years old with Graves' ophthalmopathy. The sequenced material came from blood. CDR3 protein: CAWRDLGQGYEQYF. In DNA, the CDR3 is TGTGCCTGGAGGGACCTGGGACAGGGGTACGAGCAGTACTTC.